A single sample gave rise to the 7 T cell receptor beta chains below, sequenced in a study of blood T cells in healthy people across ages. Then a second PCR, running about 6 to 12 cycles, was carried out with a sample-barcoded 5' primer and a J-beta primer mix. TCRdb analysed the 5' RACE reads with MiXCR anew, one entry per CDR3 protein. The sample includes 660,000 or so distinct CDR3 sequences, 58% of them seen just once. The sample was blood. These TCRs come from a man in his sixties in good health.

This clonotype was seen only once. Being one base from a much bigger clone, this may be a read error. The V and J genes are TRBV7-9 and TRBJ2-1; 8 nucleotides align to TRBD1. The CDR3 has 15 amino acids. Germline V lookup: CDR1 SEHNR, CDR2 FQNEAQ (reference sequence). The CDR3 protein is CASNRLTGAYNERFF. The CDR3, as DNA: TGTGCCAGCAACAGACTGACAGGGGCCTACAATGAGCGGTTCTTC. Variable domain in full (rest from reference TRBV7-9 and TRBJ2-1): DTGVSQNPRHKITKRGQNVTFRCDPISEHNRLYWYRQTLGQGPEFLTYFQNEAQLEKSRLLSDRFSAERPKGSFSTLEIQRTEQGDSAMYLCASNRLTGAYNERFFGPGTRLTVL.

This clonotype has a count of ten or more. The rearrangement joins TRBV5-1 to TRBJ2-2; D assignment may be TRBD1 or TRBD2 (6 bases each). This CDR3 contains 16 residues. Germline V CDR1 and CDR2: SGHRS, YFSETQ. V was pared by 0 bases and J by 6 bases, with 15 bases between. Here the CDR3 reads CASSLGRRGPSGELFF. CDR3 DNA sequence: TGCGCCAGCAGCTTGGGTCGCCGGGGGCCCTCCGGGGAGCTGTTTTTT. The whole variable domain, remainder taken from reference TRBV5-1 and TRBJ2-2, is KAGVTQTPRYLIKTRGQQVTLSCSPISGHRSVSWYQQTPGQGLQFLFEYFSETQRNKGNFPGRFSGRQFSNSRSEMNVSTLELGDSALYLCASSLGRRGPSGELFFGEGSRLTVL.

This rearrangement joins TRBV5-1 to TRBJ1-2; D call uncertain. V shed 7 bases and J shed 4 bases, with 11 bases lying between them. Germline V gene sequence: CDR1 SGHRS, CDR2 YFSETQ. The CDR3 length is 12 residues. Here the CDR3 reads CASAADIYGYTF. The CDR3 nucleotides read TGCGCCAGCGCCGCTGACATCTATGGCTACACCTTC.

V usage is TRBV5-1 and J usage is TRBJ2-3; 11 nucleotides align to TRBD2. Germline V gives CDR1 SGHRS, CDR2 YFSETQ. This CDR3 spans 17 amino acids. With V trimmed by 0 bases and J by 7 bases, 10 bases remained unmatched. This CDR3 reads CASSLGTSGFPAHTQYF. The CDR3 nucleotides read TGCGCCAGCAGCTTGGGGACTAGCGGGTTCCCGGCTCATACGCAGTATTTT.

The V gene is TRBV4-2, the J gene TRBJ2-4; TRBD1 might be the D (5 bases). Per the germline V gene, CDR1 is LGHNA and CDR2 is YNFKEQ. The CDR3 consists of 14 residues. V was clipped by 0 bases and J by 9 bases, with 12 bases between them. Here the CDR3 reads CASSQEVQGSIQYF. CDR3 bases: TGTGCCAGCAGCCAAGAAGTCCAGGGCAGCATTCAGTACTTC.

The rearrangement uses TRBV12-3 or TRBV12-4 and TRBJ2-1; 10 nucleotides align to TRBD2. The CDR3 covers 15 residues. Losses at the gene ends were 7 bases for V and 6 bases for J; bases not matched to a gene: 9. The CDR3 is CASTFGSGGLNEQFF. DNA of the CDR3: TGTGCCAGCACCTTCGGTAGCGGGGGGCTCAATGAGCAGTTCTTC.

This rearrangement joins TRBV29-1 to TRBJ2-7; 7 bases align to TRBD2. The CDR3 covers 13 residues. With 1 base clipped from V and 2 bases from J, the junction kept 2 bases outside the gene matches. Germline V gene lookup returns CDR1 SQVTM and CDR2 ANQGSEA. The CDR3 bases are TGCAGCGTTGAAGGGGGGGGTGCCTACGAGCAGTACTTC. This sequence encodes CSVEGGGAYEQYF.